This record covers a single T cell receptor (beta chain). The antigen remains undetermined. The source of the sample is a study of cytomegalovirus exposure and HLA in healthy donors. General study points: The study recorded about 150 TCR beta chains that were cytomegalovirus-associated.

Researchers ran the PCR with 60 Vbeta and 13 Jbeta primers. Assay used: immunoSEQ multiplex PCR; TCRdb lists only in-frame clones, some missing. The table shows approximately 130,000 clones, with roughly four fifths occurring only once. The CDR3 sequence is 13 residues long. CDR1 MNHEY and CDR2 SMNVEV come from the germline V gene (reference sequence). Trimming stripped 6 bases from V and 7 bases from J, with 13 bases between. The sequencing sample was made of PBMCs. The rearrangement joins TRBV27 to TRBJ2-1; D not certain. This TCR was recovered from a woman in her forties in good health and CMV-seropositive. CDR3 sequence: CASSPPGLNEQFF. The CDR3 region has the DNA TGTGCCAGCAGCCCCCCGGGTCTGAATGAGCAGTTCTTC.